A selection of T cell receptor beta chains follows, all from one sample in a study of cytomegalovirus exposure and HLA in healthy donors. The method was immunoSEQ multiplex PCR; TCRdb's version includes in-frame clones alone and lacks a portion of them. In the table there are tens of thousands of clones, less than 80% of which are singletons. Material for sequencing was PBMCs. The receptor set was obtained from a male donor in good health and CMV-seronegative. CDR3s include the opening cysteine and the closing phenylalanine or tryptophan. D genes are given only for firm matches. Only some rows state a clone size, as once, few, many or a class for expanded clones.

>TRBV7-9|few|-|TRBJ1-1
CASSLGWTADPEAFF
TGTGCCAGCAGCTTAGGGTGGACAGCTGACCCTGAAGCTTTCTTT
>TRBV27|-|TRBD1|TRBJ1-5
CASSVHRGQGDNQPQHF
TGTGCCAGCAGTGTCCACAGGGGGCAAGGGGACAATCAGCCCCAGCATTTT
>TRBV25-1|-|TRBD1|TRBJ2-5
CASTDRDRETQYF
TGTGCCAGCACGGACAGGGATAGAGAGACCCAGTACTTC
>TRBV5-6|-|-|TRBJ1-5
CASSLGINQPQHF
TGTGCCAGCAGCTTGGGTATCAATCAGCCCCAGCATTTT
>TRBV7-9|-|TRBD1|TRBJ1-5
CASSLGRGNQPQHF
TGTGCCAGCAGCTTAGGCAGGGGGAATCAGCCCCAGCATTTT
>TRBV5-5|-|-|TRBJ1-2
CASSLAEPFYGYTF
TGTGCCAGCAGCTTGGCCGAGCCGTTCTATGGCTACACCTTC
>TRBV7-9|-|TRBD1|TRBJ2-5
CASSTTTGVGEQYF
TGTGCCAGCAGCACTACCACAGGGGTCGGGGAGCAGTACTTC
>TRBV5-1|-|-|TRBJ2-2
CASSRGSNTGELFF
TGCGCCAGCTCTAGAGGGTCGAACACCGGGGAGCTGTTTTTT
>TRBV19|-|-|TRBJ2-3
CASVYSHLSTDTQYF
TGTGCCAGTGTATATAGCCATCTTAGCACAGATACGCAGTATTTT
>TRBV11-3|-|-|TRBJ2-7
CASSLEASSYEQYF
TGTGCCAGCAGCTTAGAGGCTAGCTCCTACGAGCAGTACTTC
>TRBV7-2|-|TRBD1|TRBJ1-4
CASSPRTGGTEKLFF
TGTGCCAGCAGCCCCCGGACAGGGGGGACTGAAAAACTGTTTTTT
>TRBV28|-|-|TRBJ1-2
CASSLHGEGYTF
TGTGCCAGCAGTTTACATGGGGAGGGCTACACCTTC
>TRBV5-4|once|TRBD1|TRBJ2-1
CASSSARDRTYNEQFF
TGTGCCAGCAGCTCGGCCCGGGACAGGACTTACAATGAGCAGTTCTTC
>TRBV27|-|TRBD2|TRBJ2-1
CASSFEGLAGAGSYNEQFF
TGTGCCAGCAGTTTCGAGGGACTAGCGGGAGCGGGCTCCTACAATGAGCAGTTCTTC
>TRBV7-9|-|TRBD1|TRBJ1-1
CASSLDGQAPRAEAFF
TGTGCCAGCAGCTTAGATGGACAGGCACCTCGGGCTGAAGCTTTCTTT
>TRBV19|-|-|TRBJ2-3
CASSNPLAGRITDTQYF
TGTGCCAGTAGTAATCCCCTGGCAGGGAGGATCACAGATACGCAGTATTTT
>TRBV10-3|-|TRBD1|TRBJ1-1
CAITTGITEAFF
TGTGCCATCACGACAGGGATCACTGAAGCTTTCTTT
>TRBV12-5|once|-|TRBJ1-1
CASGLAIGARDEAFF
TGTGCTAGTGGTTTGGCTATAGGGGCGCGTGATGAAGCTTTCTTT
>TRBV29-1|-|-|TRBJ2-3
CSVAPGDTQYF
TGCAGCGTTGCCCCCGGGGATACGCAGTATTTT
>TRBV7-9|-|-|TRBJ2-7
CASSVQGDEQYF
TGTGCCAGCAGCGTACAGGGCGACGAGCAGTACTTC
>TRBV5-1|once|-|TRBJ2-7
CASSEGGNYEQYF
TGCGCCAGCAGCGAGGGGGGGAACTACGAGCAGTACTTC
>TRBV7-3|-|-|TRBJ1-3
CASSFLGKGISGNTIYF
TGTGCCAGCAGCTTTCTAGGGAAGGGGATCTCTGGAAACACCATATATTTT
>TRBV28|-|TRBD1|TRBJ2-3
CASTDRDSFTDTQYF
TGTGCCAGCACCGATCGGGACAGCTTCACAGATACGCAGTATTTT
>TRBV11-2|-|-|TRBJ2-3
CASSSYQITDTQYF
TGTGCCAGCAGCTCATATCAGATCACAGATACGCAGTATTTT
>TRBV5-6|few|-|TRBJ1-5
CASSLVHRVNSNQPQHF
TGTGCCAGCAGCTTGGTGCACAGGGTCAATAGCAATCAGCCCCAGCATTTT
>TRBV5-1|-|-|TRBJ2-1
CASSPRIAETYNEQFF
TGCGCCAGCAGCCCAAGAATAGCGGAGACCTACAATGAGCAGTTCTTC
>TRBV21-1|once|-|TRBJ2-5
CASSKASDRYQETQYF
TGTGCCAGCAGCAAAGCTTCTGACAGATACCAAGAGACCCAGTACTTC
>TRBV13|-|TRBD1|TRBJ1-2
CASSSRTGEGYTF
TGTGCCAGCAGCTCCCGGACAGGGGAAGGCTACACCTTC